This is a list of T cell receptor beta chains from one sample in a study of T-cell reconstitution after alpha-beta-depleted transplantation in children. TCRdb called the PCR reads again in MiXCR, with one record for every CDR3 protein. Among about 460,000 distinct CDR3 sequences listed, over 10% were seen once. The specimen was PBMCs, mostly from graft donor cells, collected 180 days after TCRalphabeta/CD19-depleted stem cell transplant. The receptors originated from a female patient between 2 and 10 years old who had a stem cell transplant for aplastic anemia, so the T cells may come from the graft donor. CDR3s include the opening cysteine and the closing phenylalanine or tryptophan. A D gene is named only where the DNA matches it firmly. Part of the rows lack a size; the others show once, few, many or a class for expanded clones.

j_call clone_size d_call v_call cdr3_aa cdr3_nt
TRBJ1-2 few TRBD1 TRBV11-2 CASSLGPGGQYGYTF TGTGCCAGCAGCTTAGGTCCAGGGGGCCAGTATGGCTACACCTTC
TRBJ1-6 few . TRBV12-3/TRBV12-4 CASRQSSSPLHF TGTGCCAGCAGGCAAAGTAGTTCACCCCTCCACTTT
TRBJ1-2 . TRBD1 TRBV11-3 CASSFARQGSGYTF TGTGCCAGCAGCTTCGCCCGACAGGGGAGCGGCTACACCTTC
TRBJ2-1 . TRBD2 TRBV9 CASSVSGGSNEQFF TGTGCCAGCAGCGTATCGGGGGGGTCCAATGAGCAGTTCTTC
TRBJ2-2 few TRBD2 TRBV10-3 CAISVILAEATGELFF TGTGCCATCAGTGTGATACTAGCGGAGGCCACCGGGGAGCTGTTTTTT
TRBJ2-5 . . TRBV11-2 CASSKGTKETQYF TGTGCCAGCAGCAAAGGGACAAAAGAGACCCAGTACTTC
TRBJ1-1 . . TRBV20-1 CSARAGGPNTEAFF TGCAGTGCTAGAGCGGGGGGACCGAACACTGAAGCTTTCTTT
TRBJ1-1 few . TRBV20-1 CSAAEGSKAEAFF TGCAGTGCAGCAGAGGGGTCCAAGGCTGAAGCTTTCTTT
TRBJ2-7 . . TRBV6-2/TRBV6-3 CASSYEAGLGYEQYF TGTGCCAGCAGTTATGAAGCGGGTCTGGGCTACGAGCAGTACTTC
TRBJ1-5 few . TRBV2 CASSEGEGPWGQPQHF TGTGCCAGCAGTGAAGGGGAAGGTCCGTGGGGACAGCCCCAGCATTTT
TRBJ2-5 few . TRBV15 CATSRDYAGDQETQYF TGTGCCACCAGCAGAGACTACGCGGGTGACCAAGAGACCCAGTACTTC
TRBJ1-2 many . TRBV9 CASSQSPVGYGYTF TGTGCCAGCAGCCAAAGCCCCGTGGGCTATGGCTACACCTTC
TRBJ2-5 . . TRBV6-5 CASSYEAPSDETQYF TGTGCCAGCAGTTACGAAGCGCCGAGCGATGAGACCCAGTACTTC
TRBJ1-1 many . TRBV7-2 CASSLGDGLPYTEAFF TGTGCCAGCAGCTTAGGGGACGGCCTTCCTTACACTGAAGCTTTCTTT
TRBJ2-5 few TRBD2 TRBV5-1 CASSLSGVETQYF TGCGCCAGCAGCCTTAGCGGGGTAGAGACCCAGTACTTC
TRBJ1-2 few TRBD1 TRBV5-1 CASSLGDRSYGYTF TGCGCCAGCAGCTTGGGGGACAGGTCCTATGGCTACACCTTC
TRBJ2-1 many TRBD2 TRBV12-3/TRBV12-4 CASSSRTSGTYNEQFF TGTGCCAGCAGTTCCCGGACTAGCGGGACCTACAATGAGCAGTTCTTC
TRBJ2-1 . TRBD1 TRBV15 CATSPHPQGAFYNEQFF TGTGCCACCAGCCCCCATCCACAGGGGGCTTTCTACAATGAGCAGTTCTTC
TRBJ2-4 many TRBD1 TRBV7-8 CASSLVGGWGDKNIQYF TGTGCCAGCAGCTTAGTAGGGGGCTGGGGAGACAAAAACATTCAGTACTTC
TRBJ1-5 . TRBD1 TRBV19 CASSTRTQGANSNQPQHF TGTGCCAGTTCAACCCGGACCCAGGGGGCAAATAGCAATCAGCCCCAGCATTTT
TRBJ2-1 few . TRBV7-3 CASSPRERSYNEQFF TGTGCCAGCAGCCCCCGGGAGCGGTCCTACAATGAGCAGTTCTTC
TRBJ1-5 . TRBD1 TRBV24-1 CATSTGGNQPQHF TGTGCCACCAGCACAGGGGGCAATCAGCCCCAGCATTTT
TRBJ2-7 many . TRBV4-2 CASSQTDSEQYF TGTGCCAGCAGCCAAACGGATTCTGAGCAGTACTTC
TRBJ2-3 . . TRBV20-1 CSATPWDTFTDTQYF TGCAGTGCTACGCCGTGGGACACCTTCACAGATACGCAGTATTTT
TRBJ2-1 . . TRBV3-1 CASSQDNDPDYNEQFF TGTGCCAGCAGCCAAGATAACGACCCGGACTACAATGAGCAGTTCTTC
TRBJ1-1 many . TRBV13 CASSLGGWTEAFF TGTGCCAGCAGCTTAGGGGGCTGGACTGAAGCTTTCTTT
TRBJ2-7 few . TRBV28 CASCLGGETYEQYF TGTGCCAGCTGCTTGGGTGGGGAAACCTACGAGCAGTACTTC
TRBJ2-1 many . TRBV25-1 CASSPRTLNEQFF TGTGCCAGCAGTCCCCGGACTCTCAATGAGCAGTTCTTC
TRBJ2-3 . . TRBV15 CATSRDGVRGRTDTQYF TGTGCCACCAGCAGAGACGGGGTCAGGGGTCGCACAGATACGCAGTATTTT
TRBJ2-1 . . TRBV3-1 CASSRSPDNEQFF TGTGCCAGCAGCCGCTCCCCGGACAATGAGCAGTTCTTC
TRBJ1-1 . . TRBV14 CASSHIGDTNTEAFF TGTGCCAGCAGCCATATCGGAGACACGAACACTGAAGCTTTCTTT
TRBJ1-5 . . TRBV5-5 CASSLLEGANHPQHF TGTGCCAGCAGCTTACTGGAAGGCGCCAATCACCCCCAGCATTTT
TRBJ1-4 few TRBD1 TRBV15 CATSSATGVAEKLFF TGTGCCACCAGCAGCGCGACAGGGGTCGCTGAAAAACTGTTTTTT
TRBJ2-3 . . TRBV3-1 CASSQEHIRGTDTQYF TGTGCCAGCAGCCAAGAACATATTAGGGGCACAGATACGCAGTATTTT
TRBJ2-1 . . TRBV18 CASSPLVGSYNDQFF TGTGCCAGCTCACCTTTGGTAGGCTCCTACAATGACCAGTTCTTC
TRBJ2-7 many TRBD2 TRBV28 CASSLGGVAGRYSYEQYF TGTGCCAGCAGTTTGGGGGGCGTAGCGGGACGCTACTCCTACGAGCAGTACTTC
TRBJ2-7 few TRBD1 TRBV29-1 CSVGGDRGYEQYF TGCAGCGTGGGAGGCGACAGGGGCTACGAGCAGTACTTC
TRBJ2-1 . TRBD2 TRBV11-2 CASSLTLTSGYNEQFF TGTGCCAGCAGCTTAACTCTCACTAGCGGATACAATGAGCAGTTCTTC
TRBJ2-3 . TRBD2 TRBV5-6 CASSLMVASGRGTDTQYF TGTGCCAGCAGCTTGATGGTGGCTAGCGGGAGAGGGACAGATACGCAGTATTTT
TRBJ1-1 few . TRBV5-1 CASSLERGPGTEAFF TGCGCCAGCAGCTTGGAGCGGGGGCCGGGGACTGAAGCTTTCTTT
TRBJ2-3 . TRBD2 TRBV2 CASIASSLAGGTDTQYF TGTGCCAGCATAGCTTCATCTTTGGCGGGGGGCACAGATACGCAGTATTTT
TRBJ2-1 . . TRBV11-2 CASSLESSSPSSYNEQFF TGTGCCAGCAGCTTAGAGTCATCCAGCCCCAGCTCCTACAATGAGCAGTTCTTC
TRBJ2-5 . . TRBV19 CASKRQVTGETQYF TGTGCCAGTAAACGTCAGGTTACCGGCGAGACCCAGTACTTC
TRBJ2-3 few TRBD1 TRBV20-1 CSARTGGVDTQYF TGCAGTGCTAGGACAGGGGGGGTGGATACGCAGTATTTT
TRBJ1-2 . . TRBV6-1 CASSRQPNYGYTF TGTGCCAGCAGTCGACAGCCTAACTATGGCTACACCTTC
TRBJ1-3 few . TRBV12-3/TRBV12-4 CASGQTRDTGNTIYF TGTGCCAGCGGACAAACCCGGGACACCGGAAACACCATATATTTT
TRBJ1-2 . TRBD1 TRBV15 CATSRDPGRQGAYGYTF TGTGCCACCAGCAGAGATCCGGGCCGACAGGGGGCCTATGGCTACACCTTC
TRBJ1-1 . . TRBV6-2/TRBV6-3 CASSYSNGGAEAFF TGTGCCAGCAGTTACTCGAACGGGGGCGCTGAAGCTTTCTTT
TRBJ1-1 many . TRBV12-3/TRBV12-4 CASSFGQSAEAFF TGTGCCAGCAGTTTTGGGCAGTCAGCCGAAGCTTTCTTT
TRBJ1-3 few . TRBV5-1 CASSTDRRNTIYF TGCGCCAGCAGCACGGACAGAAGAAACACCATATATTTT
TRBJ1-5 . . TRBV6-2/TRBV6-3 CASNDLGGSQPQHF TGTGCCAGCAATGATTTGGGGGGCAGTCAGCCCCAGCATTTT
TRBJ2-7 many . TRBV7-3 CASSLRGSYEQYF TGTGCCAGCAGCTTGAGGGGATCCTACGAGCAGTACTTC
TRBJ2-7 . . TRBV11-1 CASSTPPYEQYF TGTGCCAGCAGCACTCCCCCCTACGAGCAGTACTTC